Shown below are 17 T cell receptor beta chains from a single sample sequenced in a study of T-cell memory formation after mild COVID-19. Each CDR3 protein is one row after TCRdb ran MiXCR on the 5' RACE reads. The data show 400,000 to 450,000 distinct CDR3 sequences, with about a sixth seen just once and 20% to 25% held by the top ten. Source material: PBMCs or a T cell subset sorted from them (not recorded which). Receptor source: a man between 18 and 29 years old who had mild COVID-19 (a few samples of this study predate the infection). Cell type and time point are not known.

The genes are TRBV10-3 and TRBJ1-1, with D possibly TRBD1 on 5 matching bases. Trimming cost V 2 bases and J 1 base, with 8 bases left between them. Germline CDR1 reads ENHRY; CDR2 reads SYGVKD. The CDR3 length is 14 residues. This chain's CDR3 is CAISEGGGNTEAFF. CDR3 in DNA: TGTGCCATCAGTGAGGGGGGAGGGAACACTGAAGCTTTCTTT.

This clonotype was found many times. This chain links TRBV2 with TRBJ2-5; D remains unclear. The CDR3 consists of 14 residues. Germline V gives CDR1 SNHLY, CDR2 FYNNEI. V was trimmed by 6 bases and J by 5 bases, leaving 16 bases between them. CDR3 sequence (DNA): TGTGCCAGCAGCGAAAACTCAGAAGTGGAGACCCAGTACTTC. Translation gives CASSENSEVETQYF.

This clonotype appeared a few times. The chain employs TRBV18 and TRBJ2-7; no clear D. Per germline, CDR1 KGHSH and CDR2 LQKENI. V was pared by 3 bases and J by 5 bases, with 5 bases between. CDR3 size: 11 residues. The chain's CDR3 is CASSPTNEQYV. CDR3 in DNA: TGTGCCAGCTCACCGACCAACGAGCAGTACGTC.

This chain uses TRBV6-2 or TRBV6-3 with TRBJ1-5; D remains unclear. Germline V gene data show CDR1 as MNHEY and CDR2 as SVGEGT. The V and J ends lost 6 bases and 0 bases respectively, with 9 bases between them. This CDR3 spans 14 amino acids. CDR3 loop: CASSSGHSNQPQHF. The DNA of the CDR3 is TGTGCCAGCAGCTCCGGGCATAGCAATCAGCCCCAGCATTTT.

At least ten counts were recorded for this clonotype. The rearrangement joins TRBV7-9 to TRBJ2-1; no firm D call. V lost 3 bases to trimming and J lost 5 bases, with 11 bases between them. Per the germline V gene, CDR1 is SEHNR and CDR2 is FQNEAQ (reference sequence). The length of the CDR3 is 14 residues. This CDR3 reads CASSFWGLDNEQFF. CDR3 nucleotides: TGTGCCAGCAGCTTTTGGGGTTTGGACAATGAGCAGTTCTTC.

This chain uses TRBV7-8 with TRBJ2-7; no definite D call. V was shortened by 0 bases and J by 3 bases, with 12 bases between the two germline ends. CDR3 length equals 15 residues. Germline V gene data show CDR1 as SGHVS and CDR2 as FQNEAQ. CDR3 bases: TGTGCCAGCAGCTTAGCGTCGGGCGCCAGCTACGAGCAGTACGTC. It specifies CASSLASGASYEQYV.

The CDR3 region is CASSWGRPETQYF. The CDR3 bases are TGTGCCAGCAGTTGGGGCAGGCCGGAGACCCAGTACTTC. The J gene is TRBJ2-5, the V gene TRBV6-5; maybe TRBD1 (5 bases). V lost 4 bases and J lost 5, with 11 bases in between. This CDR3 has 13 amino acids. Germline V gene lookup returns CDR1 MNHEY and CDR2 SVGAGI.

This clonotype has just a few counts. This CDR3 is CASSPKMGYSLNEQFF. The DNA for the CDR3 is TGTGCCAGCAGCCCGAAGATGGGTTACAGTCTCAATGAGCAGTTCTTC. The rearrangement uses TRBV7-8 and TRBJ2-1; D call uncertain. This CDR3 has 16 amino acids. Per the germline V gene, CDR1 is SGHVS and CDR2 is FQNEAQ. Trimming took off 5 bases at V and 6 bases at J, with 20 bases between the two ends.

The V gene is TRBV7-9, the J gene TRBJ2-7; no definite D call. The CDR3 has 12 residues. Germline values: CDR1 SEHNR, CDR2 FQNEAQ (reference sequence). V was pared by 6 bases and J by 3 bases, with 9 bases between. DNA for the CDR3: TGTGCCAGCAGTTCCTATGGCTACGAGCAGTACTTC. Translating it yields CASSSYGYEQYF.

This clonotype was seen only once. V is TRBV12-3 or TRBV12-4 and J is TRBJ1-5; D is undetermined. The ends were cut back, 3 bases at V and 7 bases at J, with 13 bases in the middle. The CDR3 is 14 amino acids. The CDR3 reads CASSLAFLGQPQHF. In DNA form, the CDR3 reads TGTGCCAGCAGTTTGGCATTCCTGGGGCAGCCCCAGCATTTT.

The CDR3 DNA follows: TGCAGTGCTAGAGATCCAGGGTTTCAGCCCCAGCATTTT. Translating it yields CSARDPGFQPQHF. This chain links TRBV20-1 with TRBJ1-5, with D possibly being TRBD1 (5 bases). Germline loops: CDR1 DFQATT, CDR2 SNEGSKA (reference sequence). Between the trimmed V and J ends, which lost 0 bases and 6 bases, there was a span of 9 bases. The CDR3 runs 13 residues.

The chain joins TRBV7-9 to TRBJ1-1; D call uncertain. This CDR3 region has 12 residues. V was cut by 0 bases and J by 5 bases, with 4 bases left in between. CDR1 is SEHNR and CDR2 is FQNEAQ in the germline V gene (reference sequence). This CDR3 reads CASSLATTEAFF. The CDR3 DNA reads as TGTGCCAGCAGCTTAGCGACTACTGAAGCTTTCTTT. Drawing the rest from reference TRBV7-9 and TRBJ1-1, the complete variable domain is DTGVSQNPRHKITKRGQNVTFRCDPISEHNRLYWYRQTLGQGPEFLTYFQNEAQLEKSRLLSDRFSAERPKGSFSTLEIQRTEQGDSAMYLCASSLATTEAFFGQGTRLTVV.

The V call is TRBV7-8, the J call TRBJ2-2, with a possible D match to TRBD2 (6 bases). The CDR3 is 19 amino acids. From germline, CDR1 is SGHVS and CDR2 FQNEAQ. V was trimmed by 3 bases and J by 6 bases, leaving 26 bases between them. This CDR3 is CASSFSMGRGLKASGELFF. CDR3 in DNA: TGTGCCAGCAGCTTCTCCATGGGTAGGGGACTGAAAGCGTCCGGGGAGCTGTTTTTT.

This clonotype was found a few times. The V gene is TRBV7-9, the J gene TRBJ2-1, with 9 nucleotides matching TRBD2. This CDR3 region has 19 residues. Germline CDR1 and CDR2: SEHNR and FQNEAQ (reference sequence). J was trimmed by 7 bases and V by 6 bases; bases with no gene match: 22. Written as DNA, the CDR3 is TGTGCCAGCAGGCCCAGATCGGAGGCATCGGCGGGGGGGCTGAATGAGCAGTTCTTC. Its protein is CASRPRSEASAGGLNEQFF.

The gene calls are TRBV10-3 and TRBJ1-4; D not certain. Trimming took off 0 bases at V and 4 bases at J, with 9 bases between the two ends. The CDR3 is 15 residues long. Germline V CDR1 and CDR2: ENHRY, SYGVKD. CDR3 sequence: CAISESVGGNEKLFF. The CDR3, as DNA: TGTGCCATCAGTGAGTCCGTCGGCGGTAATGAAAAACTGTTTTTT.

In its sample, this clonotype was seen a few times. The V and J genes are TRBV6-5 and TRBJ2-3; the D is unclear. Trimming cost V 2 bases and J 2 bases, with 8 bases left between them. Germline V CDR1 and CDR2: MNHEY, SVGAGI. This CDR3 comprises 14 residues. The DNA of the CDR3 is TGTGCCAGCAGTTACGCGGATCCCACAGATACGCAGTATTTT. It yields the protein CASSYADPTDTQYF.

V and J are TRBV28 and TRBJ1-1, with D possibly matching TRBD1 (6 bases). The CDR3 is 14 amino acids. The germline gives CDR1 MDHEN, CDR2 SYDVKM. The V end lost 8 bases, the J end lost 2 bases, and 15 bases lay between the germline ends. CDR3 sequence reads: CASETGTRNTEAFF. CDR3 bases: TGTGCCAGCGAGACCGGGACAAGAAACACTGAAGCTTTCTTT.